This passage covers 23 T cell receptor beta chains from one sample sequenced in a study of T cell changes during pregnancy in multiple sclerosis (dated by TCRdb to 2018 to 2020). Libraries came from the immunoSEQ multiplex PCR assay. In TCRdb, the immuneACCESS table is reduced to in-frame sequences with V and J assigned. These tables do not hold every clone; where another copy was compared, an unresolved V gene accounts for under half, and the others remain unexplained. In all, the sample holds 45,000 or so clones, and more than 90% of those were seen once. The leading ten clones occupy around 8.6% of the sample. Specimen: CD8+ T cells from peripheral blood mononuclear cells, collected after pregnancy. Receptor source: a female donor with multiple sclerosis, enrolled in a pregnancy study.

The chain joins TRBV10-3 to TRBJ1-2; possible D gene TRBD1, 6 bases. V lost 4 bases, J lost 5 bases, and 8 bases lay in between. Germline CDR1 ENHRY, CDR2 SYGVKD. The length of the CDR3 is 12 residues. The CDR3 loop is CAISGQVYGYTF. The CDR3 bases are TGTGCCATCAGTGGACAGGTTTATGGCTACACCTTC.

The chain has TRBV5-6 and TRBJ2-1; maybe TRBD2 (5 bases). Trimming took 0 bases from V and 8 from J, leaving 12 bases between them. The CDR3 has 14 amino acids. Germline CDR1 SGHDT, CDR2 YYEEEE. The CDR3 region has the DNA TGTGCCAGCAGCTTGGGGGCTAGCATGTATGAGCAGTTCTTC. Its protein is CASSLGASMYEQFF.

The chain is built from TRBV2 and TRBJ1-6; D gene ambiguous. Germline V gene sequence: CDR1 SNHLY, CDR2 FYNNEI. Trimming shortened V by 0 bases and J by 9 bases, and 15 bases separated the two germline ends. The CDR3 covers 16 residues. CDR3 in amino acids: CASSEAPSYGSSPLHF. CDR3 DNA: TGTGCCAGCAGTGAAGCGCCCTCGTACGGTTCTTCACCCCTCCACTTT.

V is TRBV7-8 and J is TRBJ1-2; D is ambiguous. Germline values: CDR1 SGHVS, CDR2 FQNEAQ. The length of the CDR3 is 14 residues. V was trimmed by 3 bases and J by 0 bases, leaving 8 bases between them. CDR3 sequence reads: CASSFSSSNYGYTF. CDR3 DNA: TGTGCCAGCAGCTTTTCTTCGTCTAACTATGGCTACACCTTC.

This clone showed up just once. The V gene is TRBV9, the J gene TRBJ2-3; 7 bases align to TRBD2. The trim removed 0 bases at V and 5 bases at J, leaving 6 bases unmatched. Germline assignment: CDR1 SGDLS and CDR2 YYNGEE. The CDR3 extends over 15 amino acids. This chain's CDR3 is CASSVAQRGIDTQYF. CDR3 coding DNA: TGTGCCAGCAGCGTAGCCCAGCGGGGAATAGATACGCAGTATTTT.

The chain couples TRBV10-3 to TRBJ2-1, with 8 nucleotides matching TRBD2. Germline V gene sequence: CDR1 ENHRY, CDR2 SYGVKD. The CDR3 length is 15 residues. J lost 4 bases, V lost 2 bases, and 4 bases had no gene match. The DNA for the CDR3 is TGTGCCATCAGTGAGGGACTAGCCGATTACAATGAGCAGTTCTTC. The encoded protein is CAISEGLADYNEQFF.

This chain uses TRBV9 with TRBJ2-3; a weak D match, TRBD2 (6 bases). CDR1 and CDR2 from the germline V gene are SGDLS and YYNGEE. CDR3 length equals 17 residues. Deletions cut 3 bases from V and 5 bases from J, with 22 bases between. The CDR3 DNA reads TGTGCCAGCAGCGAAAATGTCTGGGGGGTCCGGGAAGATACGCAGTATTTT. Protein product: CASSENVWGVREDTQYF.

J is TRBJ2-7 and V is TRBV19, with D perhaps TRBD1 (5 bases). Germline V lookup: CDR1 LNHDA, CDR2 SQIVND (reference sequence). V lost 5 bases to trimming and J lost 4 bases, with 18 bases between them. This CDR3 comprises 15 residues. The DNA for the CDR3 is TGTGCCAGTAGTCCCCCCCCTGGACAACGTTACGAGCAGTACTTC. It translates to CASSPPPGQRYEQYF.

This clone was detected once. This sequence joins TRBV6-1 and TRBJ2-7; perhaps TRBD2 as D (5 bases). This CDR3 is built from 14 residues. Per germline, CDR1 MNHNS and CDR2 SASEGT. The ends were cut back, 7 bases at V and 2 bases at J, with 15 bases in the middle. The CDR3 DNA is TGTGCCAGCACGGCGGACGGGGTTACCTACGAGCAGTACTTC. Amino acid sequence: CASTADGVTYEQYF.

This sequence joins TRBV4-3 and TRBJ2-7; D is unresolved. The CDR3 runs to 16 residues. The germline gives CDR1 LGHNA, CDR2 YSLEER. V was cut by 0 bases and J by 0 bases, with 12 bases left in between. CDR3 sequence reads: CASSQDVFGSSYEQYF. The CDR3 bases are TGCGCCAGCAGCCAAGACGTGTTTGGTAGCTCCTACGAGCAGTACTTC.

V usage is TRBV7-6 and J usage is TRBJ2-7; 8 bases fit TRBD1. This CDR3 is built from 16 residues. The J segment lost 2 bases and the V segment lost 4 bases, leaving 10 bases of the junction unmatched. Germline CDR1 is SGHVS and CDR2 is FNYEAQ. The CDR3 sequence: CASSYSGQGITYEQYF. The CDR3 bases are TGTGCCAGCAGCTATTCCGGACAGGGAATCACCTACGAGCAGTACTTC.

This chain uses TRBV6-6 with TRBJ2-7; tentative D call: TRBD2 (6 bases). The germline gives CDR1 MNHNY, CDR2 SVGAGI (reference sequence). The CDR3 runs 14 residues. Trimming shortened V by 2 bases and J by 5 bases, and 13 bases separated the two germline ends. In DNA, the CDR3 is TGTGCCAGCAGTTACGGCGGGATGGACCACGAGCAGTACTTC. This codes for CASSYGGMDHEQYF.

This chain links TRBV4-2 with TRBJ1-1, with D perhaps matching TRBD1 (6 bases). V lost 0 bases and J lost 5, with 10 bases in between. In germline, CDR1 is LGHNA, CDR2 YNFKEQ. The CDR3 contains 14 residues. DNA of the CDR3: TGTGCCAGCAGCCAAGAGGGGGCTTGGACTGAAGCTTTCTTT. Protein product: CASSQEGAWTEAFF.

The count of this clone is one. This chain connects TRBV5-4 to TRBJ2-3, with D possibly being TRBD1 (5 bases). V dropped 4 bases and J dropped 1 base, with 7 bases sitting between them. Germline V gives CDR1 SGHNT, CDR2 YYREEE (reference sequence). The CDR3 contains 13 residues. CDR3 amino acids: CASSPTGTDTQYF. DNA for the CDR3: TGTGCCAGCAGCCCGACAGGCACAGATACGCAGTATTTT.

The chain recombines TRBV7-8 with TRBJ1-6, with D unclear. Germline V gene data show CDR1 as SGHVS and CDR2 as FQNEAQ. The length of the CDR3 is 13 residues. V lost 0 bases to trimming and J lost 12 bases, with 9 bases between them. As DNA, the CDR3 is TGTGCCAGCAGCTTAGCGACCGGGGAACCCCTCCACTTT. Translation gives CASSLATGEPLHF. The variable domain in full, with the rest retrieved from reference TRBV7-8 and TRBJ1-6, is GAGVSQSPRYKVAKRGQDVALRCDPISGHVSLFWYQQALGQGPEFLTYFQNEAQLDKSGLPSDRFFAERPEGSVSTLKIQRTQQEDSAVYLCASSLATGEPLHFGNGTRLTVT.

The rearrangement uses TRBV9 and TRBJ2-5; 8 bases align to TRBD2. Unmatched junction bases numbered 9, after V lost 3 bases and J lost 5 bases. The CDR3 has 15 amino acids. CDR1 and CDR2 (germline): SGDLS, YYNGEE. CDR3 bases: TGTGCCAGCAGCGAGGGAGTAGCGGGGTTGGAGACCCAGTACTTC. This translates into CASSEGVAGLETQYF. The full variable domain, its missing parts supplied by reference TRBV9 and TRBJ2-5, is DSGVTQTPKHLITATGQRVTLRCSPRSGDLSVYWYQQSLDQGLQFLIQYYNGEERAKGNILERFSAQQFPDLHSELNLSSLELGDSALYFCASSEGVAGLETQYFGPGTRLLVL.

This chain joins TRBV11-2 and TRBJ1-1; D might be TRBD1 (6 bases). Trimming shortened V by 1 base and J by 1 base, and 7 bases separated the two germline ends. The CDR3 contains 14 residues. Germline CDR1 reads SGHAT; CDR2 reads FQNNGV. The CDR3, as DNA: TGTGCCAGCAGCTTAGCAGGGGCGAACACTGAAGCTTTCTTT. Translated: CASSLAGANTEAFF.

V gene TRBV29-1 combines with J gene TRBJ1-2, with a possible D match to TRBD1 (5 bases). V gave up 0 bases and J gave up 3 bases, with 11 bases separating them. CDR1 is SQVTM, CDR2 ANQGSEA, per germline. This CDR3 contains 14 residues. The CDR3 nucleotides are TGCAGCGTTGAAGAGCGGGGGATAGACTATGGCTACACCTTC. Encoded protein: CSVEERGIDYGYTF.

The chain joins TRBV7-7 to TRBJ2-2, with 7 positions matching TRBD1. V lost 3 bases, J lost 1 base, and 8 bases stayed unmatched. The germline V gene encodes CDR1 SSHAT and CDR2 FNYEAQ (reference sequence). The CDR3 is made up of 17 amino acids. CDR3 residues: CASSFYPTGWNTGELFF. CDR3 coding DNA: TGTGCCAGCAGCTTTTACCCGACAGGGTGGAACACCGGGGAGCTGTTTTTT.

The chain couples TRBV6-5 to TRBJ1-2, with TRBD1 matching 9 bases. The CDR3 spans 16 residues. Germline CDR1 reads MNHEY; CDR2 reads SVGAGI. Germline trimming cut 2 bases from V and 6 bases from J; bases unmatched to any gene: 10. CDR3 nucleotides: TGTGCCAGCAGTTACACCCCCGGACAGGGGTTACATGGCTACACCTTC. Translation gives CASSYTPGQGLHGYTF.

The chain couples TRBV7-9 to TRBJ2-5; no clear D gene. Germline V gene lookup returns CDR1 SEHNR and CDR2 FQNEAQ (reference sequence). This CDR3 spans 14 amino acids. Trimming left V 1 base short and J 4 bases short, with 10 bases between. The CDR3 region has the DNA TGTGCCAGCAGCTTAGTCGGGTCTCGAGAGACCCAGTACTTC. Translation: CASSLVGSRETQYF.

The chain couples TRBV27 to TRBJ2-2; TRBD2 might be the D (6 bases). Trimming removed 8 bases from V and 5 bases from J, with 6 bases in between. The CDR3 is 11 residues long. Per germline, CDR1 MNHEY and CDR2 SMNVEV (reference sequence). The CDR3 sequence is CASGGTGELFF. As DNA, the CDR3 is TGTGCCAGCGGGGGGACCGGGGAGCTGTTTTTT.

The gene calls are TRBV6-1 and TRBJ2-3, with a weak D call TRBD1 (6 bases). This CDR3 is built from 16 residues. V was cut by 1 base and J by 4 bases, with 15 bases left in between. Germline CDR1 reads MNHNS; CDR2 reads SASEGT. CDR3 sequence reads: CASSEEGGKGADTQYF. The CDR3 bases are TGTGCCAGCAGTGAAGAGGGCGGAAAGGGGGCAGATACGCAGTATTTT.